This TCR beta chain was sequenced in a study of identical twins. Regarding the study as a whole: Abundant beta clonotypes from cord blood bore fewer insertions; memory repertoires lacked this pattern. One should note that invariant MAIT and iNKT cells could partly confound zero-insertion analyses.

TCRdb re-derived calls from the 5' RACE reads in MiXCR, one entry per CDR3 protein. The data show about 720,000 distinct CDR3 sequences, with roughly 18% seen just once and around 12% held by the top ten. This CDR3 has 15 amino acids. CDR1 is SGHRS and CDR2 is YFSETQ in the germline V gene. The V segment lost 4 bases and the J segment 2 bases; nucleotides outside the gene matches: 9. Healthy Caucasians supplied all donations. This clonotype was counted between two and nine times. The antigen remains undetermined. The sample was also reused in another study, on T cells expressing NK-cell markers.

The sequence derives from a woman between 18 and 29 years old in good health. The source material was PBMCs. The J gene is TRBJ2-7, the V gene TRBV5-1; 7 nucleotides agree with TRBD2. The CDR3 spells CASSPGYGTTYEQYF. CDR3 nucleotide sequence: TGCGCCAGCAGCCCTGGGTACGGGACTACCTACGAGCAGTACTTC.